This T cell receptor (beta chain) comes out of a study of shared clonotypes between healthy human individuals. Study-wide findings and caveats: Rarefaction curves obtained for sorted subsets showed sequencing incomplete despite large depth.

Comments on this clone: The antigen remains unidentified.

The CDR3 length is 14 residues. With 5 bases clipped from V and 7 bases from J, the junction kept 4 bases outside the gene matches. Germline V gene lookup returns CDR1 SGHAT and CDR2 FQNNGV. Template for every sorted-subset replicate PCR totaled roughly 210 ng DNA, tens of thousands of T cell genomes. Assay: immunoSEQ multiplex PCR; the TCRdb copy retains only in-frame clones and omits some. Here the sample spans about 2 million clones, 85% to 95% being singletons. Nashville, Tennessee was home to all donors, each a Caucasian adult. The sequenced sample was naive CD4+ T cells sorted from blood. The subset here: CD45RA+ positively selected. The sequence was obtained from a man between 18 and 29 years old in good health. This chain uses TRBV11-2 with TRBJ1-6, with 8 bases matching TRBD1. The CDR3 spells CASSPQGVNSPLHF. CDR3 sequence (DNA): TGTGCCAGCAGCCCACAGGGGGTAAATTCACCCCTCCACTTT. The full variable domain, with the rest looked up from reference TRBV11-2 and TRBJ1-6, is EAGVAQSPRYKIIEKRQSVAFWCNPISGHATLYWYQQILGQGPKLLIQFQNNGVVDDSQLPKDRFSAERLKGVDSTLKIQPAKLEDSAVYLCASSPQGVNSPLHFGNGTRLTVT.